This T cell receptor beta chain originates from a study of CD8+CD57+ T cells in acquired aplastic anemia. The germline gives CDR1 DFQATT, CDR2 SNEGSKA (reference sequence). The CDR3 is made up of 12 amino acids. The V and J ends lost 4 bases and 1 base respectively, with 7 bases between them. Genomic DNA served as template for TCR beta VDJ and CDR3 profiling. From the reads, TCRdb called clonotypes with MiXCR, one entry per CDR3 protein. The sample yields over 150,000 distinct CDR3 sequences, around 60% seen once. Patients chosen for sequencing had shown CD8+CD57+ cell expansion by flow cytometry. The chain joins TRBV20-1 to TRBJ2-5; no firm D call. The specimen was sorted CD4+, CD8+, or CD8+CD57+ T cells (not recorded which) from PBMCs. The sequence was obtained from a human donor with aplastic anemia. CDR3 bases: TGCAGTGCTAAAGCAGGCCAAGAGACCCAGTACTTC. This translates into CSAKAGQETQYF.